What follows are 4 T cell receptor beta chains derived from one specimen sequenced in a study of cytomegalovirus exposure and HLA in healthy donors. A multiplex PCR was run with 60 Vbeta primers and 13 Jbeta primers. Assay used: immunoSEQ multiplex PCR; TCRdb lists only in-frame clones, some missing. There are fewer than 200,000 clones in the sample; about four fifths occur only once, and 1.7% lies in the top ten. The sequenced sample consisted of PBMCs. The receptors stem from a woman aged 18-29 years in good health and CMV-seronegative.

J is TRBJ2-1 and V is TRBV5-6; possibly TRBD2 for D (7 bases). The CDR3 totals 18 residues. V was clipped by 3 bases and J by 6 bases, with 25 bases between them. Germline CDR1 and CDR2: SGHDT and YYEEEE. The CDR3 is CASSSIRAGAGRLNEQFF. The CDR3, as DNA: TGTGCCAGCAGCTCCATCCGGGCGGGGGCGGGACGGCTCAATGAGCAGTTCTTC.

This chain connects TRBV4-1 to TRBJ2-1, with D possibly matching TRBD2 (6 bases). Germline V lookup: CDR1 MGHRA, CDR2 YSYEKL. With 4 bases removed from V and 1 base from J, the gap between germline ends came to 14 bases. The length of the CDR3 is 16 residues. CDR3 bases: TGCGCCAGCAGCCGCGACTTTAGCGGTTCCTACAATGAGCAGTTCTTC. This codes for CASSRDFSGSYNEQFF.

The V gene is TRBV6-5, the J gene TRBJ2-4; a weak D match, TRBD2 (7 bases). The CDR3 runs to 16 residues. V was trimmed by 3 bases and J by 9 bases, leaving 21 bases between them. The germline gives CDR1 MNHEY, CDR2 SVGAGI. The DNA of the CDR3 is TGTGCCAGCAGTTATTCCCGGCGTGGGGGGGGCGGCATTCAGTACTTC. This gives the protein CASSYSRRGGGGIQYF.

The chain employs TRBV4-3 and TRBJ2-2; TRBD1 is a possible D gene (6 bases). Trimming removed 3 bases at V and 4 bases at J, with 15 bases between. Germline-derived CDR1 and CDR2 are LGHNA and YSLEER. The CDR3 contains 16 residues. CDR3 loop: CASSQGSGVGTGELFF. CDR3 bases: TGCGCCAGCAGCCAGGGATCAGGGGTTGGCACCGGGGAGCTGTTTTTT.